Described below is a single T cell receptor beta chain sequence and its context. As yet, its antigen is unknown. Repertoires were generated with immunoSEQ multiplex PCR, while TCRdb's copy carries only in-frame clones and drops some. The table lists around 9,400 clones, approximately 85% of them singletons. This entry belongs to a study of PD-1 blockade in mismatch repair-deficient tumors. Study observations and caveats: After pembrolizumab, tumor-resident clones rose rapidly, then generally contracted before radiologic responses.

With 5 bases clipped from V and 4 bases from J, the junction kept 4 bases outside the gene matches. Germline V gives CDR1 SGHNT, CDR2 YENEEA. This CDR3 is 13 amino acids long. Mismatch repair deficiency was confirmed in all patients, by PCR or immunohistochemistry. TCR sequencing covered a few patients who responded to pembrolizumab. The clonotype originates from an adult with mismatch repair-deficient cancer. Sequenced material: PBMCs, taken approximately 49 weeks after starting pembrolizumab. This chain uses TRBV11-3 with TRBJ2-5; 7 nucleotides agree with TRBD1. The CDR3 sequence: CASSQWDRETQYF. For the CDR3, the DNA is TGTGCCAGCAGCCAGTGGGACAGAGAGACCCAGTACTTC.